Each of the 22 T cell receptor beta chains below was sequenced from the same sample in a study of T cells after posttransplantation cyclophosphamide. Produced via immunoSEQ multiplex PCR; TCRdb's table is partial and in-frame only. The data hold some 49,000 clones, with around 91% observed a single time. The sequenced sample consisted of PBMCs. The receptors were gathered from a woman between 50 and 59 years old in good health and a related stem cell transplant donor.

The rearrangement uses TRBV5-1 and TRBJ2-1; 9 nucleotides match TRBD1. Germline-derived CDR1 and CDR2 are SGHRS and YFSETQ. CDR3 length equals 16 residues. The trim removed 2 bases at V and 2 bases at J, leaving 5 bases unmatched. As DNA, the CDR3 is TGCGCCAGCAGCTTAGGGACAGGGTGGCCCTACAATGAGCAGTTCTTC. This translates into CASSLGTGWPYNEQFF.

This clone was picked up one time. This chain links TRBV5-1 with TRBJ2-5; TRBD1 might be the D (5 bases). Trimming cost V 9 bases and J 0 bases, with 18 bases left between them. CDR3 length equals 15 residues. Germline assignment: CDR1 SGHRS and CDR2 YFSETQ. CDR3 sequence (DNA): TGCGCCACCGGCCCCCAGGGAACTTACCAAGAGACCCAGTACTTC. Translated, it gives CATGPQGTYQETQYF.

This clone has a handful of counts. The chain joins TRBV7-3 to TRBJ2-1; 13 nucleotides align to TRBD2. The CDR3 consists of 17 residues. The V gene's germline CDR1 is SGHTA and CDR2 FQGTGA. The junction had 8 bases not matched to a gene; V was cut back by 5 bases and J by 4 bases. The CDR3 DNA reads TGTGCCAGCAGCCCAGGACTAGCGGGAGTCTATTACAATGAGCAGTTCTTC. Amino acids: CASSPGLAGVYYNEQFF. Variable domain in full (rest from reference TRBV7-3 and TRBJ2-1): GAGVSQTPSNKVTEKGKYVELRCDPISGHTALYWYRQSLGQGPEFLIYFQGTGAADDSGLPNDRFFAVRPEGSVSTLKIQRTERGDSAVYLCASSPGLAGVYYNEQFFGPGTRLTVL.

This chain links TRBV5-1 with TRBJ2-1, with TRBD2 matching 9 bases. Unmatched junction bases numbered 8, after V lost 2 bases and J lost 8 bases. The CDR3 has 15 residues. CDR1 is SGHRS, CDR2 YFSETQ, per germline. The CDR3 reads CASSLEAGGVDEQFF. The CDR3 DNA reads as TGCGCCAGCAGCTTAGAAGCGGGAGGTGTAGATGAGCAGTTCTTC.

The J gene is TRBJ2-1, the V gene TRBV6-1; D is uncertain. Germline V gene sequence: CDR1 MNHNS, CDR2 SASEGT. CDR3 size: 13 residues. Trimming removed 3 bases from V and 7 bases from J, with 10 bases in between. The chain's CDR3 is CASSDRLENEQFF. The CDR3 DNA reads as TGTGCCAGCAGTGACAGGCTCGAGAATGAGCAGTTCTTC.

The chain couples TRBV5-1 to TRBJ1-2, with 11 bases identical to TRBD1. V lost 4 bases to trimming and J lost 7 bases; unmatched junction nucleotides: 9. The CDR3 covers 15 residues. Germline CDR1 SGHRS, CDR2 YFSETQ. The CDR3: CASSQGQGVSGGYTF. The DNA of the CDR3 is TGCGCCAGCAGCCAGGGACAGGGGGTCTCCGGTGGCTACACCTTC. The full variable domain, its missing parts supplied by reference TRBV5-1 and TRBJ1-2, is KAGVTQTPRYLIKTRGQQVTLSCSPISGHRSVSWYQQTPGQGLQFLFEYFSETQRNKGNFPGRFSGRQFSNSRSEMNVSTLELGDSALYLCASSQGQGVSGGYTFGSGTRLTVV.

This rearrangement joins TRBV7-9 to TRBJ1-3; D ambiguous. Germline V gene lookup returns CDR1 SEHNR and CDR2 FQNEAQ (reference sequence). This CDR3 spans 15 amino acids. V dropped 5 bases and J dropped 0 bases, with 11 bases sitting between them. The CDR3 nucleotides read TGTGCCAGCAGCAACCCCGGGAACTCTGGAAACACCATATATTTT. Its protein is CASSNPGNSGNTIYF. Complete variable domain (other parts from reference TRBV7-9 and TRBJ1-3): DTGVSQNPRHKITKRGQNVTFRCDPISEHNRLYWYRQTLGQGPEFLTYFQNEAQLEKSRLLSDRFSAERPKGSFSTLEIQRTEQGDSAMYLCASSNPGNSGNTIYFGEGSWLTVV.

Comments on this clone: An end of the junction does not agree with germline; a read error may underlie this. The chain has TRBV7-2 and TRBJ2-1, with TRBD2 identical over 8 bases. Germline values: CDR1 SGHTA, CDR2 FQGNSA. The CDR3 covers 14 residues. The CDR3 loop reads CASSPGLDRHEQLF. In DNA form, the CDR3 reads TGTGCCAGCAGCCCGGGACTAGATCGTCACGAGCAGCTCTTC.

Only one count was recorded for this clone. The chain employs TRBV5-1 and TRBJ2-3; D remains ambiguous. CDR1 is SGHRS, CDR2 YFSETQ, per germline. The V and J ends lost 3 bases and 2 bases respectively, with 7 bases between them. The CDR3 is made up of 13 amino acids. CDR3 in DNA: TGCGCCAGCAGCTCCATTCCCACAGATACGCAGTATTTT. Translated, it gives CASSSIPTDTQYF.

The CDR3: CASSLARAWGEQYF. The CDR3, as DNA: TGTGCCAGCAGTTTAGCGCGGGCTTGGGGCGAGCAGTACTTC. V and J are TRBV4-2 and TRBJ2-7; D is possibly TRBD2 (5 bases). The V and J ends lost 6 bases and 6 bases respectively, with 18 bases between them. The germline gives CDR1 LGHNA, CDR2 YNFKEQ. CDR3 size: 14 residues.

The chain employs TRBV13 and TRBJ1-2; 7 bases map to TRBD1. V lost 7 bases and J lost 3; bases outside the gene matches: 8. The CDR3 length is 14 residues. Germline-derived CDR1 and CDR2 are PRHDT and FYEKMQ (reference sequence). CDR3 loop: CASKEEGADYGYTF. As DNA, the CDR3 is TGTGCCAGCAAGGAGGAGGGGGCCGACTATGGCTACACCTTC.

The chain carries TRBV5-1 and TRBJ1-1, with D possibly matching TRBD1 (5 bases). V was pared by 0 bases and J by 0 bases, with 9 bases between. The CDR3 spans 15 residues. Germline CDR1 is SGHRS and CDR2 is YFSETQ. The CDR3 here is CASSLAGLMNTEAFF. CDR3 coding DNA: TGCGCCAGCAGCTTGGCAGGGCTCATGAACACTGAAGCTTTCTTT.

Here the CDR3 DNA reads TGTGCCAGCAGCTTAGGGCGACAGGTCACTGAAGCTTTCTTT. Its translation is CASSLGRQVTEAFF. The rearrangement joins TRBV11-2 to TRBJ1-1; D may be TRBD1 (6 bases). The CDR3 totals 14 residues. The V end lost 1 base, the J end lost 4 bases, and 10 bases lay between the germline ends. CDR1 is SGHAT, CDR2 FQNNGV, per germline. Full variable domain (rest looked up from reference TRBV11-2 and TRBJ1-1): EAGVAQSPRYKIIEKRQSVAFWCNPISGHATLYWYQQILGQGPKLLIQFQNNGVVDDSQLPKDRFSAERLKGVDSTLKIQPAKLEDSAVYLCASSLGRQVTEAFFGQGTRLTVV.

V is TRBV5-6 and J is TRBJ1-5, with 7 bases fitting TRBD1. With 4 bases clipped from V and 6 bases from J, the junction kept 13 bases outside the gene matches. CDR3 length equals 16 residues. Per germline, CDR1 SGHDT and CDR2 YYEEEE. CDR3 bases: TGTGCCAGCAGCGTACGCGGCAGGGGGTTGGGTCAGCCCCAGCATTTT. This sequence encodes CASSVRGRGLGQPQHF.

V usage is TRBV5-1 and J usage is TRBJ1-2; D uncertain. V was cut by 0 bases and J by 8 bases, with 11 bases left in between. This CDR3 is built from 13 residues. Germline CDR1 and CDR2: SGHRS and YFSETQ. CDR3 in DNA: TGCGCCAGCAGCTTGGAAAACGGTCTGGGCTACACCTTC. This gives the protein CASSLENGLGYTF. The complete variable domain, with remaining parts taken from reference TRBV5-1 and TRBJ1-2, reads KAGVTQTPRYLIKTRGQQVTLSCSPISGHRSVSWYQQTPGQGLQFLFEYFSETQRNKGNFPGRFSGRQFSNSRSEMNVSTLELGDSALYLCASSLENGLGYTFGSGTRLTVV.

V usage is TRBV27 and J usage is TRBJ1-1; possibly TRBD1 for D (5 bases). The CDR3 loop spans 13 amino acids. The germline gives CDR1 MNHEY, CDR2 SMNVEV (reference sequence). Between the trimmed V and J ends, which lost 8 bases and 5 bases, there was a span of 15 bases. For the CDR3, the DNA is TGTGCCAGCGCCCAACAGGTGGAGACTGAAGCTTTCTTT. Translated: CASAQQVETEAFF.

The J gene is TRBJ2-3, the V gene TRBV4-2; TRBD1 matches at 10 bases. The CDR3 has 16 residues. V gave up 0 bases and J gave up 4 bases; unmatched junction bases: 4. Germline CDR1 LGHNA, CDR2 YNFKEQ. Written as DNA, the CDR3 is TGTGCCAGCAGCCAAGATCCGGGACAGGGGCCAGATACGCAGTATTTT. This translates into CASSQDPGQGPDTQYF.

V gene TRBV28 combines with J gene TRBJ1-2, with D maybe TRBD1 (6 bases). The CDR3 is 12 residues long. The V end lost 10 bases, the J end lost 7 bases, and 16 bases lay between the germline ends. Germline V gene data show CDR1 as MDHEN and CDR2 as SYDVKM. The CDR3 is CATKQGHGGYTF. Here the CDR3 DNA reads TGTGCCACCAAACAGGGACATGGTGGCTACACCTTC.

The rearrangement joins TRBV6-4 to TRBJ2-3; D is unresolved. This CDR3 is built from 15 residues. Germline V gene lookup returns CDR1 MRHNA and CDR2 SNTAGT. Trimming removed 5 bases at V and 1 base at J, with 13 bases between. CDR3 in DNA: TGTGCCAGCAGTACGCAGGCGACGGGCACAGATACGCAGTATTTT. Its protein product is CASSTQATGTDTQYF.

This sequence joins TRBV10-3 and TRBJ2-1; TRBD2 matches 8 bases. Germline V gene sequence: CDR1 ENHRY, CDR2 SYGVKD. V lost 6 bases to trimming and J lost 4 bases; unmatched junction nucleotides: 8. The CDR3 is 15 residues long. The CDR3 DNA sequence: TGTGCCATCAGGCCGAATAGCGGGGCATACAATGAGCAGTTCTTC. This sequence encodes CAIRPNSGAYNEQFF.

This clone was seen a handful of times. The J gene is TRBJ2-3, the V gene TRBV6-4, with 12 bases fitting TRBD2. The CDR3 is 15 residues long. Germline assignment: CDR1 MRHNA and CDR2 SNTAGT. The V and J ends lost 6 bases and 1 base, in that order; junction bases with no gene match: 2. This CDR3 reads CASSPSGGGTDTQYF. The CDR3 DNA follows: TGTGCCAGCAGCCCTAGCGGGGGGGGCACAGATACGCAGTATTTT.

The chain recombines TRBV7-2 with TRBJ2-7; 10 bases map to TRBD2. This CDR3 has 14 amino acids. CDR1 and CDR2 from the germline V gene are SGHTA and FQGNSA. The V gene end was trimmed by 5 bases and the J gene end by 1 base; junction bases not matched to a gene: 2. The CDR3 region has the DNA TGTGCCAGCAGCACAGCGGGGGGGTCCTACGAGCAGTACTTC. Amino acid sequence: CASSTAGGSYEQYF.